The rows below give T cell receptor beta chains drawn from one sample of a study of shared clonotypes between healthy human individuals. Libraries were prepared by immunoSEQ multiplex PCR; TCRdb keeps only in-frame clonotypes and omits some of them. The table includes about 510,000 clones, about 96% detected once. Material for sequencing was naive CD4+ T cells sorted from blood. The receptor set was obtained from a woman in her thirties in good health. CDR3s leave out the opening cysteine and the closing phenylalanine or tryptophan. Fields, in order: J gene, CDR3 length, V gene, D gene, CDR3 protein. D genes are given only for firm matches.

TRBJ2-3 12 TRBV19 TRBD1 ASRRTGGTDTQY
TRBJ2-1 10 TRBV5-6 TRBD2 ASSYRLAEQF
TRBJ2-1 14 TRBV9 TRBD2 ASSVERASGTYEQF
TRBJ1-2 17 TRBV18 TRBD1 ASSPETGTGDFWAYGYT
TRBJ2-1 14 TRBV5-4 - ASSRGRERAYNEQF
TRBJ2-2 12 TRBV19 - ASSIAGYPGELF
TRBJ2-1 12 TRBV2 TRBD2 ASSESGRAAEQF
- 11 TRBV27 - ASRRTASYEQY
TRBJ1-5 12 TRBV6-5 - ASSGGEANQPQH
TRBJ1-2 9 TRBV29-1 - SVEGGHGYT
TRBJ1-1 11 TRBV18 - ASSLQGGTEAF
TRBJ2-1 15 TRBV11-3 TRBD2 ASSYTSSGSFYNEQF
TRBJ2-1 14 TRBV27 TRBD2 ASSRTSGSFASEQF
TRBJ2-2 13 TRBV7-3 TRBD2 ASSPTSDNTGELF
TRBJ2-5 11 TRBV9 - ASSFPGVATQY
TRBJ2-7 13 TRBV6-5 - ASSYSNGHLYEQY
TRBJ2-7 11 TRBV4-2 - ASSQVPSGEQY
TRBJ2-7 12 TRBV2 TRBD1 ASSTGTGGHEQY
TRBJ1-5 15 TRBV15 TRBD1 ATSRDLQTGADQPQH
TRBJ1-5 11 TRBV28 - ASSFISNQPQH
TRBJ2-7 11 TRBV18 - ASSSTEGSEQY
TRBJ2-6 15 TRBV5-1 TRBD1 ASSLAGQISGANVLT
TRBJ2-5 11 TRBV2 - ASSRWERETQY
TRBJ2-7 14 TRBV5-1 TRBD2 ASSRGGRGRGGEQY
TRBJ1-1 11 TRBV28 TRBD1 ASRQGFWGEAF
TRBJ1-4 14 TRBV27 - ASRRNRAPANEKLF
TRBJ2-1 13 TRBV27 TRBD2 ASSDRGLAGNEQF
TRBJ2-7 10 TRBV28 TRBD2 ASSSGGYEQY
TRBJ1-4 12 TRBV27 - ASSPPGVGEKLF
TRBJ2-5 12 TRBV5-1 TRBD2 ASSWEGVGETQY
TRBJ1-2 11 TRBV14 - ASSQQGSYGYT